The rows below give T cell receptor beta chains drawn from one sample of a study of regulatory T cells in long-lasting Graves disease. One entry per CDR3 protein results from TCRdb running MiXCR on the multiplex PCR reads. The sample lists approximately 400,000 distinct CDR3 sequences, 14% to 15% occurring once. In addition, the sample was reused for a study of T cells in Graves' hyperthyroidism and ophthalmopathy.

The sequenced sample was peripheral blood mononuclear cells (PBMCs), obtained at new diagnosis, from a patient treated with antithyroid drugs. The source is a woman between 25 and 40 years old with Graves disease. CDR3s include the opening cysteine and the closing phenylalanine or tryptophan. D genes are given only for firm matches. Size is omitted from some rows. Given values are once, few, many or a class for expanded clones.

many,NA,TRBJ2-7,TRBV27,TGTGCCAGCAGTCCCATCCCCGCTTATGACGAGCAGTACTTC,CASSPIPAYDEQYF
many,TRBD2,TRBJ2-7,TRBV28,TGTGCCAGCAGTTTAATCGGGGGAGGGTACGGAAGCTCCTACGAGCAGTACTTC,CASSLIGGGYGSSYEQYF
few,NA,TRBJ1-1,TRBV4-1,TGCGCCAGCAGCCAAAGGAATGGGTGGGGCAACACTGAAGCTTTCTTT,CASSQRNGWGNTEAFF
few,NA,TRBJ2-1,TRBV6-2/TRBV6-3,TGTGCCAGCAGTTCCGGGACTGGGAGCATTGCTGGGTTCTTC,CASSSGTGSIAGFF
many,TRBD2,TRBJ2-7,TRBV27,TGTGCCAGCAGTTTAAAAGCGGGATTCTCCTACGAGCAGTACTTC,CASSLKAGFSYEQYF
many,NA,TRBJ2-7,TRBV11-2,TGTGCCAGCAGCTTAGGGGCGGAAGTCTACGAGCAGTACTTC,CASSLGAEVYEQYF
many,TRBD1,TRBJ2-5,TRBV12-3/TRBV12-4,TGTGCCAGCAGTCCTGGACAGGGGGGACAAGAGACCCAGTACTTC,CASSPGQGGQETQYF
many,NA,TRBJ2-1,TRBV7-2,TGTGCCAGCAGCCGGGAGTACAATGAGCAGTTCTTC,CASSREYNEQFF
few,NA,TRBJ2-2,TRBV7-2,TGTGCCAGCAGCTTAGGACGGAACGCCGGGGAGCTGTTTTTT,CASSLGRNAGELFF
many,NA,TRBJ2-7,TRBV6-2/TRBV6-3,TGTGCCAGCAGAAAACCTAGCGCCAGCTCCTACGAGCAGTACTTC,CASRKPSASSYEQYF
NA,NA,TRBJ2-7,TRBV28,TGTGCCAGCAGTTCCCCCCTTGACAAGACCTACGAGCAGTACTTC,CASSSPLDKTYEQYF
few,NA,TRBJ2-2,TRBV6-1,TGTGCCAGCAGTGGGGTGATAGGGGGGACCGGGGAGCTGTCTTTT,CASSGVIGGTGELSF
many,TRBD1,TRBJ1-6,TRBV2,TGTGCCAGCAGTGAGAATGACAGGGGTTTGTCACCCCTCCACTTT,CASSENDRGLSPLHF
NA,NA,TRBJ1-1,TRBV18,TGTGCCAGCTCTCCCATACAGGGTACGGCGACTGAAGCTTTCTTT,CASSPIQGTATEAFF
few,TRBD2,TRBJ2-1,TRBV7-3,TGTGCCAGCAGCAAGGCGGACAGGACTAGCGGGAGCAATGAGCAGTTCTTC,CASSKADRTSGSNEQFF
few,NA,TRBJ1-1,TRBV7-2,TGTGCCAGCAGCTTAGGTCCTCGGGCTTTCTTT,CASSLGPRAFF
many,TRBD1,TRBJ2-1,TRBV20-1,TGCAGTGCTAGAGACCATGACCGGGACAGTAAATTTGGGCAGTTCTTC,CSARDHDRDSKFGQFF
many,TRBD2,TRBJ2-1,TRBV12-3/TRBV12-4,TGTGCCAGCAGTTTACTAGCGGGAGAGAATGAGCAGTTCTTC,CASSLLAGENEQFF
NA,NA,TRBJ2-6,TRBV10-3,TGTGCCATCAGTCCCTCTGGGGCCAACGTCCTGACTTTC,CAISPSGANVLTF
NA,NA,TRBJ1-3,TRBV11-2,TGTGCCAGCAGCCCCCCGGGTTTTTCTGGAAACACCATATATTTT,CASSPPGFSGNTIYF
few,NA,TRBJ1-4,TRBV6-9,TGTGCCAGCAGTTGCGAACCCATAGACAGTGCAACTAATGAAAAACTGTTTTTT,CASSCEPIDSATNEKLFF
few,NA,TRBJ1-2,TRBV4-1,TGCGCCAGCAGCCGGTTCACGACCGGCACAAACTATGGCTACACCTTC,CASSRFTTGTNYGYTF
few,TRBD1,TRBJ2-6,TRBV20-1,TGCAGTGCTTCGGACAGGGCCCGCTCTGGGGCCAACGTCCTGACTTTC,CSASDRARSGANVLTF
many,NA,TRBJ2-5,TRBV12-3/TRBV12-4,TGTGCCAGCAGTTCGACAGACACGGAACAAGAGACCCAGTACTTC,CASSSTDTEQETQYF
many,NA,TRBJ2-7,TRBV27,TGTGCCAGCAGTGGGCCAAACTACGAGCAGTACTTC,CASSGPNYEQYF
few,NA,TRBJ2-5,TRBV5-1,TGCGCCAGCCGGTCCGGGGCTGAGACCCAGTACTTC,CASRSGAETQYF
many,NA,TRBJ2-5,TRBV4-1,TGCGCCAGCAGCCAAGTGTTCCTGGAGACCCAGTACTTC,CASSQVFLETQYF
many,TRBD2,TRBJ2-5,TRBV28,TGTGCCAGCATTGCCGGGGGGGCCCGAGAGACCCAGTACTTC,CASIAGGARETQYF
few,NA,TRBJ2-2,TRBV11-3,TGTGCCAGCAGCTCGCCGGGAGTGACCAACACCGGGGAGCTGTTTTTT,CASSSPGVTNTGELFF
many,NA,TRBJ2-2,TRBV3-1,TGTGCCAGCAGCCAATACCAGGCGAACACCGGGGAGCTGTTTTTT,CASSQYQANTGELFF
few,TRBD1,TRBJ1-5,TRBV20-1,TGCAGTGCTAGAGTTAGAGGGACAGCAAATCAGCCCCAGCATTTT,CSARVRGTANQPQHF
many,NA,TRBJ2-7,TRBV30,TGTGCCTGGAGCGGGATTAGCGGAACCTACGAGCAGTACTTC,CAWSGISGTYEQYF
few,TRBD1,TRBJ1-1,TRBV19,TGTGCCAGTAGTATTTTTTGGACAGGGAAGTTCGGAACTGAAGCTTTCTTT,CASSIFWTGKFGTEAFF
NA,NA,TRBJ2-7,TRBV6-2/TRBV6-3,TGTGCCAGCAGTGTAGGGCCAGAAGGCTACGAGCAGTACTTC,CASSVGPEGYEQYF
NA,NA,TRBJ1-5,TRBV5-6,TGTGCCAGCAGCTTCGGGGGTCATCAGCCCCAGCATTTT,CASSFGGHQPQHF
many,TRBD2,TRBJ2-1,TRBV12-3/TRBV12-4,TGTGCCAGCAGTTCGAATCCCGGGACTAGCGGAGTCCCCGGCCACAATGAGCAGTTCTTC,CASSSNPGTSGVPGHNEQFF
many,NA,TRBJ2-3,TRBV6-1,TGTGCCAGCACTCCCGCGGGCGCCAGAACAGATACGCAGTATTTT,CASTPAGARTDTQYF
few,TRBD2,TRBJ2-4,TRBV7-8,TGTGCAAGTGGGGGGGTTTCAGGCATTCAGTACTTC,CASGGVSGIQYF
NA,TRBD1,TRBJ1-5,TRBV20-1,TGCAGTGCTAGAGCGGGCCCGGGACAGAGGGGGCAGCCCCAGCATTTT,CSARAGPGQRGQPQHF
few,TRBD1,TRBJ2-1,TRBV4-1,TGCGCCAGCAGCCAAGGACAGGGGTATAGAGGTGAGCAGTTCTTC,CASSQGQGYRGEQFF
few,NA,TRBJ1-1,TRBV30,TGTGCCTGGAGGGACGGCGGGGGGAGAAACACTGAAGCTTTCTTT,CAWRDGGGRNTEAFF
few,NA,TRBJ2-3,TRBV25-1,TGTGCCAGCAGAAGCCCCCCAGATACGCAGTATTTT,CASRSPPDTQYF